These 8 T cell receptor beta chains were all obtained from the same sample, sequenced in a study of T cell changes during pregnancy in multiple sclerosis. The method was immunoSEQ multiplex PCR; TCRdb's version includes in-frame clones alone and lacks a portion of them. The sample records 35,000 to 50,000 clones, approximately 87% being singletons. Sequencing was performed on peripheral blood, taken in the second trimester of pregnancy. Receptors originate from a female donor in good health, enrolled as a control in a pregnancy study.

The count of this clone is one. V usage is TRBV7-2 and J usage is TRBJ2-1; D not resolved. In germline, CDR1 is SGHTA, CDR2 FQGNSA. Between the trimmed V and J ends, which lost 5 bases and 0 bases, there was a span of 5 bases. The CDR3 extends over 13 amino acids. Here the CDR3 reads CASSPGSYNEQFF. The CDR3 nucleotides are TGTGCCAGCAGCCCCGGCTCCTACAATGAGCAGTTCTTC.

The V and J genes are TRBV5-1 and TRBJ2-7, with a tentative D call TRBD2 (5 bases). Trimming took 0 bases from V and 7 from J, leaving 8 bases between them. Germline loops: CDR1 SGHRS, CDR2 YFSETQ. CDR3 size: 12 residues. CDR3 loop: CASSLGGLEQYF. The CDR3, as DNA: TGCGCCAGCAGCTTGGGAGGGTTAGAGCAGTACTTC.

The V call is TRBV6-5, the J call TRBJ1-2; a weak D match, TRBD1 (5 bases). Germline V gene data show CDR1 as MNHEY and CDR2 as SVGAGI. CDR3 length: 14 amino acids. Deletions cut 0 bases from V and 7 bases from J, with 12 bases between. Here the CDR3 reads CASSYSHRFLGYTF. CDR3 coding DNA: TGTGCCAGCAGTTACTCGCACAGGTTTCTTGGCTACACCTTC.

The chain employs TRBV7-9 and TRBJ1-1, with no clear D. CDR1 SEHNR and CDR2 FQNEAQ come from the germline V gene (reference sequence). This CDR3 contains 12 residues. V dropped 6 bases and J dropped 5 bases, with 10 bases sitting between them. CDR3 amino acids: CASRAVGTEAFF. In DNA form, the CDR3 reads TGTGCCAGCAGGGCGGTCGGGACTGAAGCTTTCTTT.

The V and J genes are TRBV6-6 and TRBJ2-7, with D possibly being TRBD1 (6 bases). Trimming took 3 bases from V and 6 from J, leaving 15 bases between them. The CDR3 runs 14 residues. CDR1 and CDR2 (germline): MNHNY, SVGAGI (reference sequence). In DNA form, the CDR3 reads TGTGCCAGCAGTTATGGGGGCGCGATTTCCGAGCAGTACTTC. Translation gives CASSYGGAISEQYF.

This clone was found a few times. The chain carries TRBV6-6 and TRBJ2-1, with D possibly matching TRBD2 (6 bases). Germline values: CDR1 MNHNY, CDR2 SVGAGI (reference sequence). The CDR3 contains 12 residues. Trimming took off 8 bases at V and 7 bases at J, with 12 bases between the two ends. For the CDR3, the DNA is TGTGCCAGCTGCGGAGGGACGAATGAGCAGTTCTTC. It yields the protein CASCGGTNEQFF.

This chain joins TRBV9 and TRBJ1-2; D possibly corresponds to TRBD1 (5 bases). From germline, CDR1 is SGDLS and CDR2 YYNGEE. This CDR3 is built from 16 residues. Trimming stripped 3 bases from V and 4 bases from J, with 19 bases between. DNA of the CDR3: TGTGCCAGCAGCGCTACCCCCGTGGGGCAATCCTATGGCTACACCTTC. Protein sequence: CASSATPVGQSYGYTF.

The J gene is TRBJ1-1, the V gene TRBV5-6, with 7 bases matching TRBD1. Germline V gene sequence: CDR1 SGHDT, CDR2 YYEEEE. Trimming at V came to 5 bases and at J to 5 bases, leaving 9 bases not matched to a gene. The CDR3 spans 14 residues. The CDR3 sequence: CASRRQGQETEAFF. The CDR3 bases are TGTGCCAGCAGGCGACAGGGTCAGGAAACTGAAGCTTTCTTT. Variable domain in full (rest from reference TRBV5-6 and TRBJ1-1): DAGVTQSPTHLIKTRGQQVTLRCSPKSGHDTVSWYQQALGQGPQFIFQYYEEEERQRGNFPDRFSGHQFPNYSSELNVNALLLGDSALYLCASRRQGQETEAFFGQGTRLTVV.